The entry below gives a single T cell receptor (beta chain) sequence along with its context. The data originate from a study of blood T cell repertoires in COVID-19. Study-wide context: The United States, Italy and Spain were the sources of the acute and convalescent COVID-19 samples. Nucleic acid was either cDNA or gDNA, and it came from T cells, B-cell-depleted T cells, or PBMCs.

The CDR3 spans 17 residues. Germline CDR1 and CDR2: SGHRS and YFSETQ. The J segment lost 2 bases and the V segment lost 0 bases, leaving 11 bases of the junction unmatched. Authors' data handling: Scientists estimated how many nucleated cells there were by amplifying reference gene primers. Produced via immunoSEQ multiplex PCR; TCRdb's table is partial and in-frame only. That table is the source of V, J and clone size, and D and trimming were worked out from the DNA. The sample has over 50,000 clones; 70% to 90% are singletons. The genes are TRBV5-1 and TRBJ2-7, with 7 bases that match TRBD1. The clonotype comes from a man in his forties or fifties with active COVID-19. Sequenced material: peripheral blood. Here the CDR3 reads CASSLGPKGQGAYEQYF. In DNA, the CDR3 is TGCGCCAGCAGCTTGGGACCGAAGGGGCAGGGGGCCTACGAGCAGTACTTC. The full variable domain, rest sourced from reference TRBV5-1 and TRBJ2-7, is KAGVTQTPRYLIKTRGQQVTLSCSPISGHRSVSWYQQTPGQGLQFLFEYFSETQRNKGNFPGRFSGRQFSNSRSEMNVSTLELGDSALYLCASSLGPKGQGAYEQYFGPGTRLTVT.